This T cell receptor (beta chain) was found in a study of blood T cell repertoires in COVID-19. The overall study: Sample material is recorded as cDNA or gDNA derived from T cells, B-cell-depleted T cells, or PBMCs.

CDR1 is SNHLY, CDR2 FYNNEI, per germline. There are 14 residues in the CDR3. Trimming at V came to 3 bases and at J to 7 bases, leaving 5 bases not matched to a gene. As handled by the study authors: It was from reference gene primer amplification that nucleated cell counts were estimated. The data were produced by immunoSEQ multiplex PCR, yet TCRdb's version contains in-frame clones alone and is incomplete. That table is the source of V, J and clone size, and D and trimming were worked out from the DNA. The sample lists around 170,000 clones, around two thirds seen once, with about 3% in the top ten.

Sequenced input: peripheral blood. The sequence was collected from a woman older than 75 with acute or convalescent COVID-19. This chain joins TRBV2 and TRBJ1-4; 7 nucleotides align to TRBD1. DNA for the CDR3: TGTGCCAGCAGTGACACAGGGGTCGGTGAAAAACTGTTTTTT. It encodes CASSDTGVGEKLFF.